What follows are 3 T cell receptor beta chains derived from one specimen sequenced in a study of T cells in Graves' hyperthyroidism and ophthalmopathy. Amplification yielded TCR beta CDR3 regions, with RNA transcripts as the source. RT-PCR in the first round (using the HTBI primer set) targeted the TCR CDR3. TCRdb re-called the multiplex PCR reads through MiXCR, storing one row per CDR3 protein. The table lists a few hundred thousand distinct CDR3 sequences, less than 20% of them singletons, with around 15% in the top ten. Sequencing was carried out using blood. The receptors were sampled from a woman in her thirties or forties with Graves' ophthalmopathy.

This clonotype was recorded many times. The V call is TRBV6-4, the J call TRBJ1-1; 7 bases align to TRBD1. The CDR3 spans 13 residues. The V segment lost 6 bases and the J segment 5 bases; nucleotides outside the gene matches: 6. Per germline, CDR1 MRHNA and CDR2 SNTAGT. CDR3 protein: CASSSSTGTEAFF. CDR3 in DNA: TGTGCCAGCAGCTCCTCGACAGGGACTGAAGCTTTCTTT.

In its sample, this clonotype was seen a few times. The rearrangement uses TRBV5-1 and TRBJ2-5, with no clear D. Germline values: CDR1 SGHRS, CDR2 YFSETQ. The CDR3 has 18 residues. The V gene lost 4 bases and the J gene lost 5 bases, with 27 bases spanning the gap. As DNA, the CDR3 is TGCGCCAGCAGCCCTCAATCCCAGACGGGTTTCACTCGGGAGACCCAGTACTTC. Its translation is CASSPQSQTGFTRETQYF.

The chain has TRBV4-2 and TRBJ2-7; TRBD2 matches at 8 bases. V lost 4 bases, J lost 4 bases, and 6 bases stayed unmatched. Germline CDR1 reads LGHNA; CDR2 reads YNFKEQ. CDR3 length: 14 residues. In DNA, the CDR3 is TGTGCCAGCAGCCCCCCGGGGGGGGGGTACGAGCAGTACTTC. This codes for CASSPPGGGYEQYF.